These T cell receptor beta chains were read from a single sample in a study of long-term antiretroviral therapy in people with HIV. Some clones are missing from TCRdb's copy, which holds only in-frame ones; the method was immunoSEQ multiplex PCR. Of about 20,000 clones listed, around three quarters are singletons. Material: unsorted PBMCs, obtained 2.9 years after starting antiretroviral therapy. The receptors derive from a young woman with HIV. Each CDR3 is given with its conserved first and last residue. A D gene is named only where the DNA matches it firmly. For some rows the clone size is stated as once, few or many, or as a class when expanded; others skip it.

>TRBV7-8|few|TRBD2|TRBJ2-7
TGTGCCAGCAGCTCACATAAGCGGGGGCCGGGTGAGCAGTACTTC
CASSSHKRGPGEQYF
>TRBV25-1|.|.|TRBJ1-1
TGTGCCAGCGGTCTTGTGGGCAACACTGAAGCTTTCTTT
CASGLVGNTEAFF
>TRBV30|.|TRBD1|TRBJ1-1
TGTGCCTATACAGGGGGCGCTTACACTGAAGCTTTCTTT
CAYTGGAYTEAFF
>TRBV5-1|.|.|TRBJ2-1
TGCGCCAGCGCATCCGACAGCTCCTACAATGAGCAGTTCTTC
CASASDSSYNEQFF
>TRBV7-3|.|TRBD2|TRBJ2-5
TGTGCCAGCAGCCCTTTGGGGAGCGGGGGGGGAGAGACCCAGTACTTC
CASSPLGSGGGETQYF
>TRBV11-2|few|.|TRBJ1-6
TGTGCCAGCAGCTTTAGTCCCTCCTATAATTCACCCCTCCACTTT
CASSFSPSYNSPLHF
>TRBV5-1|once|.|TRBJ1-4
TGCGCCAGCAGCTTAAAACCAGGTTTGAATGAAAAACTGTTTTTT
CASSLKPGLNEKLFF
>TRBV9|once|.|TRBJ1-1
TGTGCCAGCAGCGTGTCCGGGGACACTGAAGCTTTCTTT
CASSVSGDTEAFF
>TRBV5-4|.|.|TRBJ1-3
TGTGCCAGCAGCTTGGATGGCCTCCTCTCTGGAAACACCATATATTTT
CASSLDGLLSGNTIYF
>TRBV2|.|TRBD2|TRBJ2-1
TGTGCCGGAACGAGCGGGGGGGCCGGTGATGAGCAGTTCTTC
CAGTSGGAGDEQFF
>TRBV6-5|.|.|TRBJ2-1
TGTGCCAGCCGGTCAGTGGGGGGCAATGAGCAGTTCTTC
CASRSVGGNEQFF
>TRBV27|.|.|TRBJ1-1
TGTGCCAGCAGTTTTGGACAGAGGAGCACTGAAGCTTTCTTT
CASSFGQRSTEAFF
>TRBV5-1|few|TRBD1|TRBJ1-2
TGCGCCAGCAGCTTGGGGCAGGGGGTGAGAGGCTACACCTTC
CASSLGQGVRGYTF
>TRBV29-1|.|.|TRBJ1-3
TGCAGCGTTGAAGGTGGAAACACCATATATTTT
CSVEGGNTIYF
>TRBV6-1|once|.|TRBJ2-3
TGTGCCAGCAGCGTACTAGCTGCCACAGATACGCAGTATTTT
CASSVLAATDTQYF
>TRBV6-1|large|.|TRBJ1-2
TGTGCCAGCAGTGAACGTCAGACAACTAACTATGGCTACACCTTC
CASSERQTTNYGYTF
>TRBV10-3|.|TRBD2|TRBJ2-3
TGTGCCATCCGTCCTAGCGGGGGGCCTTTCACAGATACGCAGTATTTT
CAIRPSGGPFTDTQYF